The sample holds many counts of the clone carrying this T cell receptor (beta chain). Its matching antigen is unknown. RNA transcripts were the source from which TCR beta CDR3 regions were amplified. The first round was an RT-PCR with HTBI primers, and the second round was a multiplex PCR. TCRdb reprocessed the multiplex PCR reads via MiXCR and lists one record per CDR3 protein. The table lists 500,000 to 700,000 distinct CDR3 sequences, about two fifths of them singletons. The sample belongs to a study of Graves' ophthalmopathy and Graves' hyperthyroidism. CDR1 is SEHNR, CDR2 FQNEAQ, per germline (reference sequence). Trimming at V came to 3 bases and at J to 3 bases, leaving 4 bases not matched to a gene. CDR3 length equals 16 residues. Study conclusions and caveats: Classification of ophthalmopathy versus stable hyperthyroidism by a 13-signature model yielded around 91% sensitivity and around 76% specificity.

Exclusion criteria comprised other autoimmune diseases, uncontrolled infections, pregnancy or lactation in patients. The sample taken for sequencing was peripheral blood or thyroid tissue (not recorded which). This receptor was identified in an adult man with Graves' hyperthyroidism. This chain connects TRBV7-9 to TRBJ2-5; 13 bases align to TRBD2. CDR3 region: CASSFGTSGAEETQYF. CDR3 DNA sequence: TGTGCCAGCAGCTTCGGGACTAGCGGGGCGGAAGAGACCCAGTACTTC.